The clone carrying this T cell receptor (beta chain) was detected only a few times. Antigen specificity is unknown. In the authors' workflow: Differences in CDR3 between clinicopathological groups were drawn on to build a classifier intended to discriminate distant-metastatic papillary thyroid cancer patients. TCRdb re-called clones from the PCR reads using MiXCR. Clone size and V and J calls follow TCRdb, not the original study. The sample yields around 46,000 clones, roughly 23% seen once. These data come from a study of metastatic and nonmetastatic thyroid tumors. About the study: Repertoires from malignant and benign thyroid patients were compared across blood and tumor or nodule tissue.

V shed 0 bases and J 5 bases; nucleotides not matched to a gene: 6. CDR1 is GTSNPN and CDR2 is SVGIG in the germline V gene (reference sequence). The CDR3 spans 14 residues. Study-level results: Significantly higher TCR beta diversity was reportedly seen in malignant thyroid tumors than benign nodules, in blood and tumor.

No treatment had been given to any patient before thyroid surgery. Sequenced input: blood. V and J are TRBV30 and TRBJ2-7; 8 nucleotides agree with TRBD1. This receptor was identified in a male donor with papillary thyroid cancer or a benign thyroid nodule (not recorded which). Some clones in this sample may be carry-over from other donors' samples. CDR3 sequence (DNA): TGTGCCTGGAGTGTTATGCAGGGGGCCGACGAGCAGTACTTC. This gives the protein CAWSVMQGADEQYF.